This entry features one TCR beta chain sequence. Donors in Cohort 3 counted as recovered after two negative PCRs, clearance, or symptom resolution. These data are taken from a study of blood T cell repertoires in COVID-19. J gave up 5 bases and V 3 bases, and 5 bases lay outside the gene matches. CDR3 length: 14 residues. Looked up from germline, CDR1 is LGHDT and CDR2 is YNNKEL (reference sequence). Authors' data handling: From reference gene primer amplification, estimates of nucleated cell counts were derived. The method was immunoSEQ multiplex PCR; TCRdb's version includes in-frame clones alone and lacks a portion of them. V and J calls and clone size are given by that table; D and trimming were obtained from the DNA. The data show some 140,000 clones, with about 80% seen just once and approximately 9.1% held by the top ten.

The sample was PBMCs or T cells enriched from blood (not recorded which). The TCR was taken from a man aged 50-60 years who had recovered from COVID-19. The chain couples TRBV3-1 (or the pseudogene TRBV3-2) to TRBJ1-1; the match to TRBD1 covers 8 bases. The CDR3 reads CASSQRTGWTEAFF. The CDR3 region has the DNA TGTGCCAGCAGCCAGAGGACAGGGTGGACTGAAGCTTTCTTT.